This note documents a single TCR beta chain sequence. The target antigen is unknown. The record originates from a study of T cell responses to AZD1222 COVID-19 vaccine. Study-wide results and limits: Vaccination with two AZD1222 doses was followed by a rise in Spike-specific TCR breadth and depth. The study found vaccine-associated CD4 TCRs spanning spike, dominant at 160-218 and 743-854. Just 6 or 7 AZD1222 recipients were seropositive at baseline.

The V gene's germline CDR1 is SGHRS and CDR2 YFSETQ. CDR3 length equals 15 residues. V shed 0 bases and J 5 bases; nucleotides not matched to a gene: 3. Repertoires were generated with immunoSEQ multiplex PCR, while TCRdb's copy carries only in-frame clones and drops some. The sample has 100,000 or so clones; around nine tenths are singletons. The sequence was obtained from an adult in good health. The chain has TRBV5-1 and TRBJ1-4, with TRBD1 matching over 8 bases. The sequenced sample was peripheral blood, obtained on day 0 of AZD1222 vaccination. CDR3 in DNA: TGCGCCAGCAGCTTGGCGACAGGGGAGAATGAAAAACTGTTTTTT. Amino acid sequence: CASSLATGENEKLFF.